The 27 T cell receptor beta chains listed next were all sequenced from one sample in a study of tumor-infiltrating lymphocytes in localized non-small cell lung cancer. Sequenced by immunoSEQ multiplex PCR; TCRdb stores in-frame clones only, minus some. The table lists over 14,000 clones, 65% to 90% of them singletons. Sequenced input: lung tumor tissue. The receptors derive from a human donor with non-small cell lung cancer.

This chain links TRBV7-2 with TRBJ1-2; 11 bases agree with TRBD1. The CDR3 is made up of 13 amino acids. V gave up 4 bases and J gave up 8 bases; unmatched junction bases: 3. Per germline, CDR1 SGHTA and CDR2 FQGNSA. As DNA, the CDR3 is TGTGCCAGCAGCTGGACAGGGGGCAGGGGCTACACCTTC. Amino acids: CASSWTGGRGYTF.

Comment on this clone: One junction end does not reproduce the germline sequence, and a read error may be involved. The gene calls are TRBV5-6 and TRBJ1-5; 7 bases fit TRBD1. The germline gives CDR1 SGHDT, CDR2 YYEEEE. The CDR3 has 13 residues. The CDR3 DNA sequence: TGTGCCAGCAGCTGGGGACAGAATCAACCCCAGCATTTT. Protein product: CASSWGQNQPQHF.

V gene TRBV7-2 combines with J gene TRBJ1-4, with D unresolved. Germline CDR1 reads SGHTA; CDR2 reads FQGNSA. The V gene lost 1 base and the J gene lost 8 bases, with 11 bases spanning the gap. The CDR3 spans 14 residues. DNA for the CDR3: TGTGCCAGCAGCTTAGGGTCAAGCGGCGAAAAACTGTTTTTT. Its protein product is CASSLGSSGEKLFF.

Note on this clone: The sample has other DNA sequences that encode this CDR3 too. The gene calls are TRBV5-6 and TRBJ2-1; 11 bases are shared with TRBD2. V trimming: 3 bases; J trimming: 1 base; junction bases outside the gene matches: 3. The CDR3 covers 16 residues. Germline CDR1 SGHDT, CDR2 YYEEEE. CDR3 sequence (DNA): TGTGCCAGCAGCTGGACTAGCGGGTCATCCTACAATGAGCAGTTCTTC. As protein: CASSWTSGSSYNEQFF.

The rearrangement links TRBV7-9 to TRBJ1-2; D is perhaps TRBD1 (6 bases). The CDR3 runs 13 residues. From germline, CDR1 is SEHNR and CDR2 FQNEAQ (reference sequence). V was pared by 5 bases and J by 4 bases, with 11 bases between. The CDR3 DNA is TGTGCCAGCAGCCAGGGGTATGGCTATGGCTACACCTTC. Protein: CASSQGYGYGYTF.

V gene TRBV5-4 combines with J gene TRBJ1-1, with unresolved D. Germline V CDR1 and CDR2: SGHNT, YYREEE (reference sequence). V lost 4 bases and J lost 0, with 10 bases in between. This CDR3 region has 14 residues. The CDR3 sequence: CASSGSLLNTEAFF. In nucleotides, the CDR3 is TGTGCCAGCAGCGGTTCATTACTGAACACTGAAGCTTTCTTT.

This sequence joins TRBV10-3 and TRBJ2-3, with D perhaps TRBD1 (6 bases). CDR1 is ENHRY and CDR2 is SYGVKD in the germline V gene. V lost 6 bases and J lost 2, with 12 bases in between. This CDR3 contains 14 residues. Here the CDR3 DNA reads TGTGCCATCAGCATCACGGGACACACAGATACGCAGTATTTT. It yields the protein CAISITGHTDTQYF.

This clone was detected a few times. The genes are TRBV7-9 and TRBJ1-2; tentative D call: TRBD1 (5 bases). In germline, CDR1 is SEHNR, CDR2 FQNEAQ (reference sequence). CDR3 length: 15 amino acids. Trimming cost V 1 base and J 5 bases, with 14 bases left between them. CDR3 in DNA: TGTGCCAGCAGCTTAGTGCAGGGTACCCCTTATGGCTACACCTTC. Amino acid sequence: CASSLVQGTPYGYTF.

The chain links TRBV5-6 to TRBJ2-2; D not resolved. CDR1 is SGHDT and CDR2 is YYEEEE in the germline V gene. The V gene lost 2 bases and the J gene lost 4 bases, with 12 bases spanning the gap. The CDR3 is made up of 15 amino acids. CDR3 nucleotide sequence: TGTGCCAGCAGCTTCGGCCCTTGGGGCACCGGGGAGCTGTTTTTT. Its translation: CASSFGPWGTGELFF.

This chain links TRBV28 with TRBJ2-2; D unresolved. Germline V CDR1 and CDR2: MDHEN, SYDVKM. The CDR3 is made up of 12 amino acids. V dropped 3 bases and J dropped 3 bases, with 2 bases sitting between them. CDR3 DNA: TGTGCCAGCAGTTTGGACACCGGGGAGCTGTTTTTT. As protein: CASSLDTGELFF.

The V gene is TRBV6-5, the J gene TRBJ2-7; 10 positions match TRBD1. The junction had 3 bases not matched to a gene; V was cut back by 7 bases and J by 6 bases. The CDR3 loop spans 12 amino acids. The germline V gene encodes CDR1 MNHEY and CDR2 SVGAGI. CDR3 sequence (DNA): TGTGCCAGCAATCGGGACAGGGGCGAGCAGTACTTC. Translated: CASNRDRGEQYF.

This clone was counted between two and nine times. The CDR3 here is CASSLWTTHTGELFF. The CDR3 nucleotides read TGTGCCAGCAGCCTGTGGACAACACACACCGGGGAGCTGTTTTTT. The chain couples TRBV7-2 to TRBJ2-2; tentative D call: TRBD1 (5 bases). The CDR3 is 15 residues long. The V and J ends lost 5 bases and 3 bases respectively, with 13 bases between them. Germline values: CDR1 SGHTA, CDR2 FQGNSA.

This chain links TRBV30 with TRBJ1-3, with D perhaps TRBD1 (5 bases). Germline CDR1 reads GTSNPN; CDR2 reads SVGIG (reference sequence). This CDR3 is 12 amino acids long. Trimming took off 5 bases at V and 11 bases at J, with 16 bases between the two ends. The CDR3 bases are TGTGCCTGGGGGGCCGATAGAATGGCCATATATTTT. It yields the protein CAWGADRMAIYF.

CDR3 in amino acids: CASSLPASGRYTDTQYF. In nucleotides, the CDR3 is TGCGCCAGCAGCTTGCCCGCTAGCGGGAGGTACACAGATACGCAGTATTTT. The genes are TRBV5-1 and TRBJ2-3, with 11 bases matching TRBD2. Germline CDR1 and CDR2: SGHRS and YFSETQ. J was trimmed by 2 bases and V by 1 base; bases with no gene match: 6. The length of the CDR3 is 17 residues.

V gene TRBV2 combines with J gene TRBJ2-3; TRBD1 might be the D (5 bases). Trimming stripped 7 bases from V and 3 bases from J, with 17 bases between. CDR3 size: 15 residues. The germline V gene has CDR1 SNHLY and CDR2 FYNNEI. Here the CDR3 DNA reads TGTGCCAGCAATTCAGAGAGACAGTTGACAGATACGCAGTATTTT. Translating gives CASNSERQLTDTQYF.

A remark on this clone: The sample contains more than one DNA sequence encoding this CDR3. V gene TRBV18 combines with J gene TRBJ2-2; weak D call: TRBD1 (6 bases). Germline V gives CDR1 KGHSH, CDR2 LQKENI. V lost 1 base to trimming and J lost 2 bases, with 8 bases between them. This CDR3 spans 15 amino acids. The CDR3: CASSPRTVNTGELFF. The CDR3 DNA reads TGTGCCAGCTCACCACGGACAGTTAACACCGGGGAGCTGTTTTTT.

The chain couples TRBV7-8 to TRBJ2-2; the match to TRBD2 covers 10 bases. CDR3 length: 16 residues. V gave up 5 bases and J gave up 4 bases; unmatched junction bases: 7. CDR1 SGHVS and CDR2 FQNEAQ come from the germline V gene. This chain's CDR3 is CASSPQRGGLTGELFF. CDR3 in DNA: TGTGCCAGCAGCCCCCAGCGGGGGGGCCTCACCGGGGAGCTGTTTTTT.

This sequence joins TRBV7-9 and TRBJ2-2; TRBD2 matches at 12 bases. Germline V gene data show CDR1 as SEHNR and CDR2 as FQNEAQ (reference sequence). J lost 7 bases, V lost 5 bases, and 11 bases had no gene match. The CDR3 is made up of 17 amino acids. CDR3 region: CASSPRLAGAEGGELFF. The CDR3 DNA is TGTGCCAGCAGCCCCCGACTAGCGGGAGCGGAAGGCGGGGAGCTGTTTTTT.

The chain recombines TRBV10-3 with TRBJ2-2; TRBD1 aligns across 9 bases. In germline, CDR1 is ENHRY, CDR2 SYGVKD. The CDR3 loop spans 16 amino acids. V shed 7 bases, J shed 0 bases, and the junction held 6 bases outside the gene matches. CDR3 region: CAIKPTGGSNTGELFF. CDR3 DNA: TGTGCCATCAAGCCGACAGGGGGGTCGAACACCGGGGAGCTGTTTTTT.

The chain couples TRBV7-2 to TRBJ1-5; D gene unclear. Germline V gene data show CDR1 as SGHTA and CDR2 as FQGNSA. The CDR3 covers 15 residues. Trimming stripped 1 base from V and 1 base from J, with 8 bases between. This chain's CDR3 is CASSLVGISNQPQHF. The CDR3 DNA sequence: TGTGCCAGCAGCTTAGTAGGTATAAGCAATCAGCCCCAGCATTTT.

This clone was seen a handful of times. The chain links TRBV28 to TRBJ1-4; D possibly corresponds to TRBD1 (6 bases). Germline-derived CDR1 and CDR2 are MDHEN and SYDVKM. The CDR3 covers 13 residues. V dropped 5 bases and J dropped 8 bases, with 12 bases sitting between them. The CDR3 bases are TGTGCCAGCAGTCGGGGGCTAGGGGAAAAACTGTTTTTT. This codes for CASSRGLGEKLFF.

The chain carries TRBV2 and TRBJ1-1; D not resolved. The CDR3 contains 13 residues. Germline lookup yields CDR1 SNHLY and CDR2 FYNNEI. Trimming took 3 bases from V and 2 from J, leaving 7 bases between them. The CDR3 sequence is CASSEQVNTEAFF. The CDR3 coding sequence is TGTGCCAGCAGTGAGCAGGTCAACACTGAAGCTTTCTTT.

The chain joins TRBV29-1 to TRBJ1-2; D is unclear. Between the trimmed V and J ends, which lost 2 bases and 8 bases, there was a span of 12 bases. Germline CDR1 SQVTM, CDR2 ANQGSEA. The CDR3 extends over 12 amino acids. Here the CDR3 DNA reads TGCAGCGTTGAAACAGCCTGGGAGGGCTACACCTTC. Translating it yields CSVETAWEGYTF. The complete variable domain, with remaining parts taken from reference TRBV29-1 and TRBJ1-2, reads SAVISQKPSRDICQRGTSLTIQCQVDSQVTMMFWYRQQPGQSLTLIATANQGSEATYESGFVIDKFPISRPNLTFSTLTVSNMSPEDSSIYLCSVETAWEGYTFGSGTRLTVV.

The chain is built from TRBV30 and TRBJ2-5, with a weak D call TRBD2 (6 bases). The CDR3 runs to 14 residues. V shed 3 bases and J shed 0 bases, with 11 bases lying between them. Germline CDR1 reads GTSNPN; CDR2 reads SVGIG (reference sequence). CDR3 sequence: CAWRQGGYQETQYF. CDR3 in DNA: TGTGCCTGGAGGCAAGGAGGGTACCAAGAGACCCAGTACTTC. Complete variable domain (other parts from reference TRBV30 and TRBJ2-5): SQTIHQWPATLVQPVGSPLSLECTVEGTSNPNLYWYRQAAGRGLQLLFYSVGIGQISSEVPQNLSASRPQDRQFILSSKKLLLSDSGFYLCAWRQGGYQETQYFGPGTRLLVL.

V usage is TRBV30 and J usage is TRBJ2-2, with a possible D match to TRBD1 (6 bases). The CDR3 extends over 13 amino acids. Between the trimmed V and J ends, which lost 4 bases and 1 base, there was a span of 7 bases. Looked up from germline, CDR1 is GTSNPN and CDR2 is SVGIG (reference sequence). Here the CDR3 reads CAWTGVNTGELFF. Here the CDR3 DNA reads TGTGCCTGGACAGGGGTGAACACCGGGGAGCTGTTTTTT.

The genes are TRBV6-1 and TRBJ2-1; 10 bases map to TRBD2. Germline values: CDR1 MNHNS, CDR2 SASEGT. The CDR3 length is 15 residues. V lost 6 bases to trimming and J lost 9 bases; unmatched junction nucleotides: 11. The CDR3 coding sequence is TGTGCCAGCAGGCGGGCCGGGACTAGCGATATTGAGCAGTTCTTC. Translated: CASRRAGTSDIEQFF.

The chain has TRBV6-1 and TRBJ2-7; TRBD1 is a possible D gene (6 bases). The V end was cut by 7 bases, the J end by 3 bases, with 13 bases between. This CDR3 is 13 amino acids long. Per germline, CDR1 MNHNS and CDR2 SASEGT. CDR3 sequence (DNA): TGTGCCAGCAAGGACAGCATGAACTACGAGCAGTACTTC. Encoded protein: CASKDSMNYEQYF.